This T cell receptor beta chain was recorded in a study of T cell repertoires in cytomegalovirus infection. Study details: Recently described HLA-C-restricted plus well-studied HLA-B-restricted CMV epitopes were used. Both a matching HLA type and CMV infection were indicated by public TCR beta signatures.

TCRdb itself ran the reads through MiXCR, one entry per CDR3 protein. The sample yields about 830,000 distinct CDR3 sequences, approximately 32% seen once. For this clonotype: No antigen is known for it.

V gave up 6 bases and J gave up 0 bases; unmatched junction bases: 6. The CDR3 length is 16 residues. Germline V gene data show CDR1 as MNHNY and CDR2 as SVGAGI (reference sequence). The input for sequencing was cultured CD8+ T cells from PBMCs, taken from culture after CMV antigen stimulation. This chain joins TRBV6-6 and TRBJ2-3, with 10 positions matching TRBD2. This TCR was sampled from a human donor in good health (CMV status not recorded). Some clones in this sample may be carry-over from other donors' samples. The chain's CDR3 is CASRPLAGGSTDTQYF. DNA for the CDR3: TGTGCCAGCAGACCTTTAGCGGGGGGCAGCACAGATACGCAGTATTTT.